What follows are 24 T cell receptor beta chains derived from one specimen sequenced in a study of siplizumab effects on memory and regulatory T cells. The assay was immunoSEQ multiplex PCR, and TCRdb's table has in-frame clones only and misses some. The sample shows around 100,000 clones, 94% of them seen only once. Material: non-Treg CD4+ T cells sorted from blood. The receptors stem from a human donor in good health.

The chain is built from TRBV5-1 and TRBJ2-5, with 8 bases aligning to TRBD2. The V and J ends lost 0 bases and 0 bases, in that order; junction bases with no gene match: 4. The CDR3 length is 16 residues. The germline V gene encodes CDR1 SGHRS and CDR2 YFSETQ. The CDR3 region is CASSLEGTRYQETQYF. The CDR3 bases are TGCGCCAGCAGCTTGGAGGGGACTAGATACCAAGAGACCCAGTACTTC. Supplemented by reference TRBV5-1 and TRBJ2-5, the full variable domain reads KAGVTQTPRYLIKTRGQQVTLSCSPISGHRSVSWYQQTPGQGLQFLFEYFSETQRNKGNFPGRFSGRQFSNSRSEMNVSTLELGDSALYLCASSLEGTRYQETQYFGPGTRLLVL.

J is TRBJ2-5 and V is TRBV7-3; a weak D match, TRBD2 (5 bases). This CDR3 comprises 13 residues. CDR1 SGHTA and CDR2 FQGTGA come from the germline V gene. Trimming left V 5 bases short and J 4 bases short, with 11 bases between. In nucleotides, the CDR3 is TGTGCCAGCAGCGCGGCGGGTGGAGAGACCCAGTACTTC. Translation gives CASSAAGGETQYF.

The chain links TRBV18 to TRBJ1-2; maybe TRBD1 (5 bases). V was shortened by 2 bases and J by 0 bases, with 10 bases between the two germline ends. The CDR3 totals 15 residues. Germline CDR1 is KGHSH and CDR2 is LQKENI. Written as DNA, the CDR3 is TGTGCCAGCTCACCAGGGACCGAAGCTAACTATGGCTACACCTTC. Its translation: CASSPGTEANYGYTF.

The chain links TRBV7-2 to TRBJ2-3; 7 bases map to TRBD1. With V trimmed by 6 bases and J by 1 base, 7 bases remained unmatched. Germline-derived CDR1 and CDR2 are SGHTA and FQGNSA. The CDR3 sequence is 15 residues long. The CDR3 DNA reads as TGTGCCAGCAGTTTTCGACAGGGCGGCACAGATACGCAGTATTTT. It yields the protein CASSFRQGGTDTQYF.

V gene TRBV6-6 combines with J gene TRBJ1-5; no definite D call. This CDR3 contains 14 residues. V was trimmed by 3 bases and J by 5 bases, leaving 11 bases between them. CDR1 is MNHNY and CDR2 is SVGAGI in the germline V gene (reference sequence). The CDR3 reads CASSYVTRDQPQHF. CDR3 DNA: TGTGCCAGCAGTTATGTGACTCGGGATCAGCCCCAGCATTTT.

This clone was seen more than once but under ten times. The V and J genes are TRBV7-9 and TRBJ2-7; TRBD2 might be the D (6 bases). The CDR3 has 13 residues. The ends were cut back, 6 bases at V and 2 bases at J, with 11 bases in the middle. The germline V gene has CDR1 SEHNR and CDR2 FQNEAQ (reference sequence). CDR3 protein: CASSYGGPYEQYF. The CDR3 DNA reads TGTGCCAGCAGTTACGGGGGTCCCTACGAGCAGTACTTC. The full variable domain, rest sourced from reference TRBV7-9 and TRBJ2-7, is DTGVSQNPRHKITKRGQNVTFRCDPISEHNRLYWYRQTLGQGPEFLTYFQNEAQLEKSRLLSDRFSAERPKGSFSTLEIQRTEQGDSAMYLCASSYGGPYEQYFGPGTRLTVT.

This rearrangement joins TRBV27 to TRBJ2-2, with D perhaps matching TRBD1 (5 bases). Germline CDR1 MNHEY, CDR2 SMNVEV (reference sequence). V was clipped by 8 bases and J by 0 bases, with 13 bases between them. The CDR3 sequence is 15 residues long. The CDR3 reads CASSKEQANTGELFF. The CDR3 coding sequence is TGTGCCAGCTCCAAGGAACAGGCGAACACCGGGGAGCTGTTTTTT.

This clone is a singleton in its sample. This chain uses TRBV27 with TRBJ1-2, with 7 bases matching TRBD1. The CDR3 sequence is 15 residues long. The V gene end was trimmed by 2 bases and the J gene end by 2 bases; junction bases not matched to a gene: 5. Germline CDR1 is MNHEY and CDR2 is SMNVEV (reference sequence). The CDR3 is CASSLREGANYGYTF. The CDR3 bases are TGTGCCAGCAGTTTACGCGAGGGGGCAAACTATGGCTACACCTTC.

The gene calls are TRBV7-8 and TRBJ1-5; D gene unclear. V was cut by 5 bases and J by 5 bases, with 10 bases left in between. The CDR3 runs to 13 residues. The germline V gene encodes CDR1 SGHVS and CDR2 FQNEAQ. The chain's CDR3 is CASSPWADQPQHF. The CDR3, as DNA: TGTGCCAGCAGCCCGTGGGCGGATCAGCCCCAGCATTTT.

This chain links TRBV9 with TRBJ2-2; TRBD2 matches 9 bases. Germline assignment: CDR1 SGDLS and CDR2 YYNGEE. V lost 1 base, J lost 0 bases, and 4 bases stayed unmatched. The CDR3 runs to 17 residues. CDR3 sequence (DNA): TGTGCCAGCAGCGTATTAGGACTAGCGTCGAACACCGGGGAGCTGTTTTTT. This codes for CASSVLGLASNTGELFF.

This clone has a single count. The chain is built from TRBV29-1 and TRBJ1-2; 11 nucleotides line up with TRBD1. Trimming cost V 4 bases and J 3 bases; bases outside gene matches: 1. The CDR3 contains 13 residues. The germline gives CDR1 SQVTM, CDR2 ANQGSEA. CDR3 sequence reads: CSVGGQGDYGYTF. CDR3 sequence (DNA): TGCAGCGTTGGGGGACAGGGGGACTATGGCTACACCTTC.

The chain has TRBV18 and TRBJ2-1; a weak D match, TRBD2 (6 bases). V lost 1 base and J 6 bases, leaving 10 bases between the germline ends. CDR3 length: 14 residues. Germline CDR1 KGHSH, CDR2 LQKENI. The CDR3 loop reads CASSPRGDINEQFF. The CDR3, as DNA: TGTGCCAGCTCACCACGGGGGGATATCAATGAGCAGTTCTTC.

The chain recombines TRBV4-1 with TRBJ2-4; D possibly uses TRBD1 or TRBD2 (6 bases each). The V gene lost 1 base and the J gene lost 7 bases, with 11 bases spanning the gap. In germline, CDR1 is MGHRA, CDR2 YSYEKL. This CDR3 is built from 14 residues. CDR3 in DNA: TGCGCCAGCAGCCAAGGGGGGGCGCTGAACATTCAGTACTTC. Its translation is CASSQGGALNIQYF.

The CDR3 sequence is CASSRDGLYEQYF. The CDR3 bases are TGTGCCAGCAGTCGGGACGGACTCTACGAGCAGTACTTC. The rearrangement links TRBV6-6 to TRBJ2-7, with D possibly being TRBD1 or TRBD2 (5 bases each). V lost 5 bases and J 3 bases, leaving 11 bases between the germline ends. Germline CDR1 reads MNHNY; CDR2 reads SVGAGI (reference sequence). The CDR3 totals 13 residues.

The V and J genes are TRBV5-4 and TRBJ2-1, with D possibly TRBD1 on 5 matching bases. V gave up 2 bases and J gave up 6 bases, with 9 bases separating them. Germline assignment: CDR1 SGHNT and CDR2 YYREEE (reference sequence). The CDR3 length is 13 residues. CDR3 nucleotide sequence: TGTGCCAGCAGCTTAAAGGGGCCCAATGAGCAGTTCTTC. Its protein product is CASSLKGPNEQFF.

This clone was seen once. DNA of the CDR3: TGTGCCAGCAGTTTGATGGGCAGGGGCACAGATACGCAGTATTTT. Its translation: CASSLMGRGTDTQYF. V is TRBV27 and J is TRBJ2-3; D perhaps matches TRBD1 (5 bases). The germline CDR1 and CDR2 sequences are MNHEY and SMNVEV (reference sequence). V was trimmed by 3 bases and J by 1 base, leaving 11 bases between them. The CDR3 has 15 amino acids.

The chain couples TRBV18 to TRBJ2-3, with D perhaps matching TRBD2 (6 bases). V was cut by 6 bases and J by 4 bases, with 14 bases left in between. CDR1 is KGHSH and CDR2 is LQKENI in the germline V gene. The CDR3 has 14 residues. The CDR3 here is CASSPTSSSDTQYF. DNA of the CDR3: TGTGCCAGCTCCCCGACTAGTTCCTCAGATACGCAGTATTTT.

Comment on this clone: The sample contains more than one DNA sequence encoding this CDR3. This chain links TRBV30 with TRBJ1-3; no clear D. The V end lost 1 base, the J end lost 3 bases, and 1 base lay between the germline ends. CDR1 is GTSNPN and CDR2 is SVGIG in the germline V gene (reference sequence). The CDR3 loop spans 11 amino acids. The CDR3 spells CAWSGGNTIYF. The CDR3 region has the DNA TGTGCCTGGAGTGGTGGAAACACCATATATTTT.

V usage is TRBV6-5 and J usage is TRBJ2-2; perhaps D is TRBD1 or TRBD2 (5 bases each). The CDR3 covers 15 residues. The ends were cut back, 2 bases at V and 2 bases at J, with 9 bases in the middle. The germline V gene encodes CDR1 MNHEY and CDR2 SVGAGI. The DNA of the CDR3 is TGTGCCAGCAGTTACGGGACGGGTAACACCGGGGAGCTGTTTTTT. It is translated as CASSYGTGNTGELFF.

Only one count was recorded for this clone. The chain couples TRBV11-3 to TRBJ2-5, with D perhaps TRBD1 (6 bases). The V gene's germline CDR1 is SGHNT and CDR2 YENEEA. The CDR3 contains 19 residues. V shed 1 base and J shed 0 bases, with 21 bases lying between them. This CDR3 reads CASSLGGWGLNRNQETQYF. The DNA for the CDR3 is TGTGCCAGCAGCTTAGGAGGGTGGGGGCTTAATAGAAACCAAGAGACCCAGTACTTC.

The rearrangement joins TRBV29-1 to TRBJ2-1, with D tentatively TRBD2 (6 bases). This CDR3 is 15 amino acids long. Germline V gene lookup returns CDR1 SQVTM and CDR2 ANQGSEA. Between the trimmed V and J ends, which lost 8 bases and 9 bases, there was a span of 26 bases. CDR3 protein: CSLQTRNSTAGEQFF. CDR3 sequence (DNA): TGCAGCTTACAGACTAGAAATAGCACCGCGGGTGAGCAGTTCTTC.

V is TRBV7-9 and J is TRBJ2-7; 9 nucleotides line up with TRBD2. This CDR3 region has 15 residues. V shed 5 bases and J 6 bases; nucleotides not matched to a gene: 11. Germline values: CDR1 SEHNR, CDR2 FQNEAQ (reference sequence). The CDR3 DNA reads TGTGCCAGCAGCCAAGCGGGAGGCGCCGGGGGCGAGCAGTACTTC. It yields the protein CASSQAGGAGGEQYF. The full variable domain, in which reference TRBV7-9 and TRBJ2-7 provide the parts outside the CDR3, is DTGVSQNPRHKITKRGQNVTFRCDPISEHNRLYWYRQTLGQGPEFLTYFQNEAQLEKSRLLSDRFSAERPKGSFSTLEIQRTEQGDSAMYLCASSQAGGAGGEQYFGPGTRLTVT.

This chain joins TRBV7-2 and TRBJ1-4, with a tentative D call TRBD1 (5 bases). Germline V lookup: CDR1 SGHTA, CDR2 FQGNSA. Trimming left V 7 bases short and J 7 bases short, with 25 bases between. This CDR3 contains 17 residues. This CDR3 reads CASTWGAEHVIREKLFF. For the CDR3, the DNA is TGTGCCAGCACCTGGGGCGCCGAGCATGTAATTCGTGAAAAACTGTTTTTT.

This chain joins TRBV19 and TRBJ2-5; 13 bases align to TRBD2. The CDR3 has 15 residues. V was pared by 7 bases and J by 4 bases, with 6 bases of the junction left unmatched. Germline CDR1 LNHDA, CDR2 SQIVND (reference sequence). The CDR3 loop reads CASNPTSGRRETQYF. CDR3 sequence (DNA): TGTGCCAGTAACCCGACTAGCGGGAGGAGAGAGACCCAGTACTTC.